What follows are 16 T cell receptor beta chains derived from one specimen sequenced in a study of low-dose radiotherapy and immunotherapy resistance in tumors. cDNA synthesis used a TRAV/TRBV-specific primer set for both chains. With a V-primer adapter and a constant-region primer, TCRs were amplified for approximately 19 PCR cycles. Each CDR3 protein is one row after TCRdb ran MiXCR on the reads. The sample has 85,000 to 95,000 distinct CDR3 sequences, 20% seen once; the top ten hold 9.5% to 15%. Time point of the sample: after trial treatment. Documented treatment: LDRT plus nivolumab, ipilimumab, low-dose cyclophosphamide and aspirin (RACIN trial). The material sequenced was PBMCs, taken after low-dose radiotherapy plus immunotherapy. These receptor sequences come from a female donor with ovarian cancer.

CDR3 sequence: CASSPSSSYNEQFF. CDR3 bases: TGTGCCAGCAGCCCCTCTAGCTCCTACAATGAGCAGTTCTTC. The rearrangement links TRBV4-2 to TRBJ2-1; no firm D call. V was clipped by 4 bases and J by 0 bases, with 7 bases between them. Germline CDR1 reads LGHNA; CDR2 reads YNFKEQ. The CDR3 covers 14 residues.

This clonotype was found many times. The gene calls are TRBV9 and TRBJ2-7, with TRBD1 matching over 8 bases. The CDR3 has 14 residues. With 4 bases clipped from V and 4 bases from J, the junction kept 7 bases outside the gene matches. Germline-derived CDR1 and CDR2 are SGDLS and YYNGEE. This CDR3 reads CASSPRTGTYEQYF. In nucleotides, the CDR3 is TGTGCCAGCAGCCCCAGGACAGGGACGTACGAGCAGTACTTC.

The sample holds many counts of this clonotype. The chain recombines TRBV2 with TRBJ1-5; TRBD1 might be the D (6 bases). Deletions cut 6 bases from V and 10 bases from J, with 10 bases between. Per germline, CDR1 SNHLY and CDR2 FYNNEI. CDR3 length equals 11 residues. CDR3 region: CASSIRGPQHF. The CDR3 coding sequence is TGTGCCAGCAGCATCAGGGGACCCCAGCATTTT.

This clonotype was recorded at least ten times. The rearrangement links TRBV6-2 or TRBV6-3 to TRBJ1-1, with a tentative D call TRBD1 (5 bases). With 8 bases removed from V and 5 bases from J, the gap between germline ends came to 27 bases. The germline gives CDR1 MNHEY, CDR2 SVGEGT. This CDR3 contains 17 residues. The CDR3 DNA reads TGTGCCAGCTACCCGGGGCCGGCAGAAGTCCCAGGAACTGAAGCTTTCTTT. Translating gives CASYPGPAEVPGTEAFF.

This chain joins TRBV10-3 and TRBJ2-6; 7 bases agree with TRBD1. CDR3 length: 15 residues. Trimming at V came to 4 bases and at J to 2 bases, leaving 2 bases not matched to a gene. From germline, CDR1 is ENHRY and CDR2 SYGVKD. In nucleotides, the CDR3 is TGTGCCATCAGTGCTAGGGGGCCTGGGGCCAACGTCCTGACTTTC. Translated: CAISARGPGANVLTF.

The sample holds many counts of this clonotype. The chain uses TRBV6-5 and TRBJ2-7, with no clear D. Trimming stripped 5 bases from V and 7 bases from J, with 15 bases between. There are 13 residues in the CDR3. Germline CDR1 and CDR2: MNHEY and SVGAGI. In DNA, the CDR3 is TGTGCCAGCAGTCGGACGGGCTGGGAAGAGCAGTACTTC. It is translated as CASSRTGWEEQYF.

This rearrangement joins TRBV20-1 to TRBJ2-5; no clear D gene. Trimming took 4 bases from V and 5 from J, leaving 14 bases between them. Germline-derived CDR1 and CDR2 are DFQATT and SNEGSKA (reference sequence). This CDR3 has 13 amino acids. The CDR3 DNA follows: TGCAGTGCTAAAAGCGCCACCCGGGAGACCCAGTACTTC. It is translated as CSAKSATRETQYF.

Ten or more counts support this clonotype. V usage is TRBV5-3 and J usage is TRBJ2-3; 8 nucleotides agree with TRBD2. TRBV5-3 is an ORF; its function is uncertain. CDR3 size: 17 residues. J gave up 0 bases and V 8 bases, and 14 bases lay outside the gene matches. The CDR3, as DNA: TGTGCCAGCAGCAATGAGCGGGGGCCCTCTAGCACAGATACGCAGTATTTT. Protein product: CASSNERGPSSTDTQYF.

The rearrangement links TRBV13 to TRBJ2-5; D is uncertain. Per the germline V gene, CDR1 is PRHDT and CDR2 is FYEKMQ (reference sequence). The CDR3 has 15 amino acids. V lost 5 bases and J lost 5, with 18 bases in between. CDR3 in DNA: TGTGCCAGCAGCACCGCCGCCGGGCTCTTGGAGACCCAGTACTTC. Protein sequence: CASSTAAGLLETQYF.

This clonotype was observed many times. V gene TRBV20-1 combines with J gene TRBJ2-5, with TRBD1 matching 7 bases. CDR3 length: 16 amino acids. Germline V gene lookup returns CDR1 DFQATT and CDR2 SNEGSKA (reference sequence). V shed 0 bases and J 1 base; nucleotides not matched to a gene: 8. The CDR3 is CSARDPRTGTQETQYF. CDR3 nucleotides: TGCAGTGCTAGAGATCCTCGGACAGGAACCCAAGAGACCCAGTACTTC.

This clonotype was recorded many times. The chain links TRBV20-1 to TRBJ2-7; 10 bases agree with TRBD2. V shed 4 bases and J 6 bases; nucleotides not matched to a gene: 3. Germline CDR1 reads DFQATT; CDR2 reads SNEGSKA (reference sequence). This CDR3 spans 12 amino acids. CDR3 nucleotide sequence: TGCAGTGCTAATAGCGGGAGGCTCGAGCAGTACTTC. Amino acid sequence: CSANSGRLEQYF.

This clonotype has a count of ten or more. This chain uses TRBV19 with TRBJ1-5; 12 positions match TRBD1. The ends lost 7 bases at V and 6 bases at J; junction bases unmatched: 7. The CDR3 sequence is 15 residues long. CDR1 LNHDA and CDR2 SQIVND come from the germline V gene (reference sequence). CDR3 loop: CASTRDRGLGQPQHF. The DNA of the CDR3 is TGTGCCAGTACCCGGGACAGGGGGCTCGGTCAGCCCCAGCATTTT. The whole variable domain, remainder taken from reference TRBV19 and TRBJ1-5, is DGGITQSPKYLFRKEGQNVTLSCEQNLNHDAMYWYRQDPGQGLRLIYYSQIVNDFQKGDIAEGYSVSREKKESFPLTVTSAQKNPTAFYLCASTRDRGLGQPQHFGDGTRLSIL.

This clonotype was counted ten times or more. The chain is built from TRBV19 and TRBJ2-3; D assignment may be TRBD1 or TRBD2 (6 bases each). V lost 10 bases and J lost 1, with 12 bases in between. CDR3 length equals 13 residues. Germline V gives CDR1 LNHDA, CDR2 SQIVND (reference sequence). The CDR3 nucleotides read TGTGCCACCTCGGGGGCCCGCACAGATACGCAGTATTTT. Protein product: CATSGARTDTQYF.

There are many counts of this clonotype. The V gene is TRBV19, the J gene TRBJ2-1; TRBD2 aligns across 12 bases. The length of the CDR3 is 17 residues. Germline V gene data show CDR1 as LNHDA and CDR2 as SQIVND (reference sequence). V lost 4 bases to trimming and J lost 10 bases; unmatched junction nucleotides: 14. DNA of the CDR3: TGTGCCAGTAGTAACGGAAAAACTAGCGGGAGGCTTGGCGAGCAGTTCTTC. This encodes CASSNGKTSGRLGEQFF.

There are many counts of this clonotype. The chain uses TRBV6-6 and TRBJ2-7; maybe TRBD1 (6 bases). Germline CDR1 reads MNHNY; CDR2 reads SVGAGI (reference sequence). Deletions cut 4 bases from V and 0 bases from J, with 25 bases between. CDR3 length equals 19 residues. CDR3 region: CASSSLVGTRKLASYEQYF. CDR3 coding DNA: TGTGCCAGCAGTTCCCTGGTAGGGACAAGGAAACTTGCCTCCTACGAGCAGTACTTC.

This clonotype appeared many times. The V call is TRBV30, the J call TRBJ2-7, with a weak D call TRBD1 (6 bases). The V end was cut by 3 bases, the J end by 8 bases, with 17 bases between. Germline lookup yields CDR1 GTSNPN and CDR2 SVGIG (reference sequence). This CDR3 is 13 amino acids long. The CDR3 loop reads CAWRGRNREQQYF. The CDR3, as DNA: TGTGCCTGGAGGGGACGAAACAGGGAGCAGCAGTACTTC.